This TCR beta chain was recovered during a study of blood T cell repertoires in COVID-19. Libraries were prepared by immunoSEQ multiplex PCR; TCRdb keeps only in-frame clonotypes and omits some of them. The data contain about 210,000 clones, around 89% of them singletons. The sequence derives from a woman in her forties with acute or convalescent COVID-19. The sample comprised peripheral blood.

The chain's CDR3 is CASKDTFNSPLHF. In DNA, the CDR3 is TGTGCCAGCAAGGACACGTTTAATTCACCCCTCCACTTT. The V call is TRBV6-5, the J call TRBJ1-6, with D possibly being TRBD1 (5 bases). The CDR3 sequence is 13 residues long. The germline V gene encodes CDR1 MNHEY and CDR2 SVGAGI. The V end was cut by 7 bases, the J end by 6 bases, with 10 bases between.